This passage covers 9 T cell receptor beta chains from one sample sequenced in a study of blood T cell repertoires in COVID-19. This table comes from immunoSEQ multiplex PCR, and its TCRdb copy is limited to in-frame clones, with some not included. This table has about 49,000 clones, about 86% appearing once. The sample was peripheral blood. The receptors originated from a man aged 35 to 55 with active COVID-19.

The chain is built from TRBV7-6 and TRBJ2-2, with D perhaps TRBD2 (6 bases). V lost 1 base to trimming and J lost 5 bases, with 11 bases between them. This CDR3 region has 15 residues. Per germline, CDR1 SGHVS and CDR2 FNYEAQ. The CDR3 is CASSLGYSGTGELFF. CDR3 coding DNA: TGTGCCAGCAGCTTAGGTTATAGCGGTACCGGGGAGCTGTTTTTT.

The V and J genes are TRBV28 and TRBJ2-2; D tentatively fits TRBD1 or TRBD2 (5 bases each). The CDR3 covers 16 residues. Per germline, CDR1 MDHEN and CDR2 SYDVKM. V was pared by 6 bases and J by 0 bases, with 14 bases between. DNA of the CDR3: TGTGCCAGCAGCTTAGCGTCCAGGGCGAACACCGGGGAGCTGTTTTTT. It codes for CASSLASRANTGELFF.

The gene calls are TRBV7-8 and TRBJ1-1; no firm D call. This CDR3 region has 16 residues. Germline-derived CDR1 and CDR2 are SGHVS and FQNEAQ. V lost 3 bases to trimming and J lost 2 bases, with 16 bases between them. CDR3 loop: CASSFTSAFDNTEAFF. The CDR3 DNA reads TGTGCCAGCAGCTTTACGAGCGCATTCGATAACACTGAAGCTTTCTTT.

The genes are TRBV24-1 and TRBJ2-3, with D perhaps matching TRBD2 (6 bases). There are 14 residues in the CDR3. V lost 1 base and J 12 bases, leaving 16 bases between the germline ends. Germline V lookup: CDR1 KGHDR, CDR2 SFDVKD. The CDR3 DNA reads TGTGCCACCAGTGATTTAACTGTGGGACTCGATCAGTATTTT. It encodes CATSDLTVGLDQYF.

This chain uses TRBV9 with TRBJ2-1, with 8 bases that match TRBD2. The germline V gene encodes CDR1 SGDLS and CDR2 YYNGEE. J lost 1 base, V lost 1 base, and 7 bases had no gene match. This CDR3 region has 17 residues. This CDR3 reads CASSVTSGSGSYNEQFF. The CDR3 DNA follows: TGTGCCAGCAGCGTAACCAGCGGGAGTGGGTCCTACAATGAGCAGTTCTTC.

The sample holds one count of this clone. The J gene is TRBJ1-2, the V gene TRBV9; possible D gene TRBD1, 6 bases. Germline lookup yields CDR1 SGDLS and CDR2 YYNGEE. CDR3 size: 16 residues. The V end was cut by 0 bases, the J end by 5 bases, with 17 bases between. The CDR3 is CASSVDRDENYYGYTF. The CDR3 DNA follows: TGTGCCAGCAGCGTAGACAGGGATGAGAACTATTATGGCTACACCTTC.

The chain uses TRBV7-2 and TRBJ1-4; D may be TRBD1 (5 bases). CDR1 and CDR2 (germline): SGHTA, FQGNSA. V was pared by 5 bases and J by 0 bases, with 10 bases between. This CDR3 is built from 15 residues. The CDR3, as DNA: TGTGCCAGCAGCCTTGACAGTGCAACTAATGAAAAACTGTTTTTT. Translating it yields CASSLDSATNEKLFF. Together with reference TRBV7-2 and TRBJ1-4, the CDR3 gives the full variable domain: GAGVSQSPSNKVTEKGKDVELRCDPISGHTALYWYRQSLGQGLEFLIYFQGNSAPDKSGLPSDRFSAERTGGSVSTLTIQRTQQEDSAVYLCASSLDSATNEKLFFGSGTQLSVL.

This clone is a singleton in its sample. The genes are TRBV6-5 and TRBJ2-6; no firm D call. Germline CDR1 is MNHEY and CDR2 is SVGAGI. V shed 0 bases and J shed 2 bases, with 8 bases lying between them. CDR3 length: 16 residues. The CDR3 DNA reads TGTGCCAGCAGTTACTCGTATTTTCCTGGGGCCAACGTCCTGACTTTC. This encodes CASSYSYFPGANVLTF.

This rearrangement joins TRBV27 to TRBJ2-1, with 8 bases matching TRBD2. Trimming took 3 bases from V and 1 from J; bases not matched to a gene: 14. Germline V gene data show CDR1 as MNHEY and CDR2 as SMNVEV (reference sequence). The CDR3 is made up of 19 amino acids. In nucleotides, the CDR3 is TGTGCCAGCAGTTTTATCGCCATCGGGGGGGGGACGTCCTACAATGAGCAGTTCTTC. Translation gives CASSFIAIGGGTSYNEQFF.